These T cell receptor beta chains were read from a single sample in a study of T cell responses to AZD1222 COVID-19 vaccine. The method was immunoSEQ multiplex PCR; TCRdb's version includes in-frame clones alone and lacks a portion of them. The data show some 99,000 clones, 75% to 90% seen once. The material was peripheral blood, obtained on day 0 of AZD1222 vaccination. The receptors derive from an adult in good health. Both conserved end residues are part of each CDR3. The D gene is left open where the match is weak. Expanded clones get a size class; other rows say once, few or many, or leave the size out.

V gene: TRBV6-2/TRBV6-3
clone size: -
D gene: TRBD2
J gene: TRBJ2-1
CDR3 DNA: TGTGCCAGCAGTTATACCAGCGGGAGGGCCCGAAATGAGCAGTTCTTC
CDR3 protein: CASSYTSGRARNEQFF

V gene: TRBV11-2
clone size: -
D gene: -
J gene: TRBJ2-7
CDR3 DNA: TGTGCCAGCAGACCAACAGAGTCCTACGAGCAGTACTTC
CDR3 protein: CASRPTESYEQYF

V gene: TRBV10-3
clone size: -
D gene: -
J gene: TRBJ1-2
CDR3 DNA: TGTGCCATTCTTAACCCAGGACAGAGCTATGGCTACACCTTC
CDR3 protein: CAILNPGQSYGYTF

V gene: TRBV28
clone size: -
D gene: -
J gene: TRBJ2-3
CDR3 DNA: TGTGCCAGCAGTTGGGGCGCAGATACGCAGTATTTT
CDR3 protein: CASSWGADTQYF

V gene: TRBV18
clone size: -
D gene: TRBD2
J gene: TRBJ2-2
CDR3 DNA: TGTGCCAGCTCAACGGGTTTGGTCGGCGGGAGCTCAACCGGGGAGCTGTTTTTT
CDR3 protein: CASSTGLVGGSSTGELFF

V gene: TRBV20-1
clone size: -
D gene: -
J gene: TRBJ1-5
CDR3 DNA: TGCAGTGCTAGACACCCGGGGGCCCAGCATTTT
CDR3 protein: CSARHPGAQHF

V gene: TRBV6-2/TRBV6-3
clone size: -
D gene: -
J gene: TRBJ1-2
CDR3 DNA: TGTGCCAGCAGTTACGGGTCAACGGCATATGGCTACACCTTC
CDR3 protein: CASSYGSTAYGYTF

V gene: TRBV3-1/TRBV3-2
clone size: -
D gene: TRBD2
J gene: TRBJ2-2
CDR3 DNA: TGTGCCAGCAGCCCCCAGACTAGCGGAGGCACCGGGGAGCTGTTTTTT
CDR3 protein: CASSPQTSGGTGELFF

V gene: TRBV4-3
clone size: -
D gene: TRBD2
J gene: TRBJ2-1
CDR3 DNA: TGCGCCAGCAGCCAAGATTGGACTAGCGGGGTCAATGAGCAGTTCTTC
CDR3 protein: CASSQDWTSGVNEQFF

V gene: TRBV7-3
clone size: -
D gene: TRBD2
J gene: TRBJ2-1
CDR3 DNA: TGTGCCAGCAGCTCGTTAGCGGGGGGGCCCAATGAGCAGTTCTTC
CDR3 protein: CASSSLAGGPNEQFF

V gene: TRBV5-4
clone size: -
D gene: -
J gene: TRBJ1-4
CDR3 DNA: TGTGCCAGCAGCGCGATAGACGGTGCAACTAATGAAAAACTGTTTTTT
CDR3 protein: CASSAIDGATNEKLFF

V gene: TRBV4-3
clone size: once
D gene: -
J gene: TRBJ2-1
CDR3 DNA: TGCGCCAGCAGCCAAGATGCACAGGGCTTTTGGAATGAGCAGTTCTTC
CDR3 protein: CASSQDAQGFWNEQFF

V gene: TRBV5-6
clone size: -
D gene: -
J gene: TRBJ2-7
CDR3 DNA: TGTGCCAGCAGCTTGGGGGTGCGATGGGACGAGCAGTACTTC
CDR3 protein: CASSLGVRWDEQYF

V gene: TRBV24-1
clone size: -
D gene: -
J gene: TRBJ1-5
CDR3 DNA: TGTGCCACCAGTGATGCCACAGGGTTAAGCAATCAGCCCCAGCATTTT
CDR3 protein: CATSDATGLSNQPQHF

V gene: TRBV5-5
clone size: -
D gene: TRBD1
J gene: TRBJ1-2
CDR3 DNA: TGTGCCAGCAGCTTGGGGCTGACAGGGGGCTATGGCTACACCTTC
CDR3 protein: CASSLGLTGGYGYTF

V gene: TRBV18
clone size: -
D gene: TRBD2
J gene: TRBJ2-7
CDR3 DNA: TGTGCCAGCTCACCAATTGCGAATCGGGGGGGAACCTACGAGCAGTACTTC
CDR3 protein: CASSPIANRGGTYEQYF

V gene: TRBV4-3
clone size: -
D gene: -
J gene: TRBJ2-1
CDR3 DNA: TGCGCCAGCAGCCAAGACCAGTATTACAATGAGCAGTTCTTC
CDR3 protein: CASSQDQYYNEQFF

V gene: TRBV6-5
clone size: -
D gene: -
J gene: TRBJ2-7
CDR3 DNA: TGTGCCAGCGCGGAGGGGAGCTACGAGCAGTACTTC
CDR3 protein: CASAEGSYEQYF

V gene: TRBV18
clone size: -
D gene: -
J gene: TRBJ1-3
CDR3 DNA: TGTGCCAGCTCACCCCAGGGGACGGGTCAAGCCCTATTCTCTGGAAACACCATATATTTT
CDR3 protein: CASSPQGTGQALFSGNTIYF

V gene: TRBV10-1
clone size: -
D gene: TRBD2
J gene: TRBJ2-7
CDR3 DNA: TGCGCCAGCAGTGAGGGAGTAGCGGGAAGCTTCTACGAGCAGTACTTC
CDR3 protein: CASSEGVAGSFYEQYF

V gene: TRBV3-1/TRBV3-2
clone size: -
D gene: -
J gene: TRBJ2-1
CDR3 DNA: TGTGCCAGCATGAAACAGGGTAAGCAGTTCTTC
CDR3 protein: CASMKQGKQFF

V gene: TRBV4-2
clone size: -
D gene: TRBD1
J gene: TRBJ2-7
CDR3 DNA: TGTGCCAGCAGCCCTACGAGGGACAGCCCCTACGAGCAGTACTTC
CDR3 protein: CASSPTRDSPYEQYF

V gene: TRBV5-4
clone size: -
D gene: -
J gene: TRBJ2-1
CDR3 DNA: TGTGCCAGCAGCCCGGGGGAGCGTACTTACAATGAGCAGTTCTTC
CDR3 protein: CASSPGERTYNEQFF

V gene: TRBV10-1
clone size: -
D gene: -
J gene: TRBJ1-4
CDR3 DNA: TGCGCCAGCAGTGAGTCGAGAAATGAAAAACTGTTTTTT
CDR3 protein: CASSESRNEKLFF

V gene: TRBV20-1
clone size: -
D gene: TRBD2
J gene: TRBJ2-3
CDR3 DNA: TGCAGAGCGACTAGCGCAGATACGCAGTATTTT
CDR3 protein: CRATSADTQYF

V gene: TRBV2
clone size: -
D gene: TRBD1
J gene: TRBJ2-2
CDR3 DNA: TGTGCCAGCAGTGAAGTTGTTGGACAGGGAGGCACCGGGGAGCTGTTTTTT
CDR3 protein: CASSEVVGQGGTGELFF

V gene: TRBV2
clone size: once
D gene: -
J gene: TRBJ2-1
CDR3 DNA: TGTGCCAGCAGTGAACCTAGGCACAATGAGCAGTTCTTC
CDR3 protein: CASSEPRHNEQFF

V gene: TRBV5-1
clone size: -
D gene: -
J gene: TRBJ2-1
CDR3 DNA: TGCGCCAGCAGCATGACAGGCAGCTCCTACAATGAGCAGTTCTTC
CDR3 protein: CASSMTGSSYNEQFF

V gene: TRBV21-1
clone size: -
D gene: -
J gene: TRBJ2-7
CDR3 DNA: TGTGCCAGCAGCAAAGCAATGGAACGGGAGTCTTCCTCCTACGAGCAGTACTTC
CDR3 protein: CASSKAMERESSSYEQYF

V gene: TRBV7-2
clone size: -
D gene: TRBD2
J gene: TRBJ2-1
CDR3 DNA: TGTGCCACCCATTCTAGCGGGACCTACAATGAGCAGTTCTTC
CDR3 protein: CATHSSGTYNEQFF

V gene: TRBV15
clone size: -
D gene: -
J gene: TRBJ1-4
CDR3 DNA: TGTGCCACCAGCGGCACCGGGACAACTGAAAAACTGTTTTTT
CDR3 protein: CATSGTGTTEKLFF

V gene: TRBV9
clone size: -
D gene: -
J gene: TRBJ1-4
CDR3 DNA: TGTGCCAGCAGCGTAGGAATCAGTACAACTAATGAAAAACTGTTTTTT
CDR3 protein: CASSVGISTTNEKLFF

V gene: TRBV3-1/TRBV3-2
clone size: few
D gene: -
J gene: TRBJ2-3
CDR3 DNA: TGTGCCAGCAGCTCCTCTACCCTTAGCGGAGATACGCAGTATTTT
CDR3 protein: CASSSSTLSGDTQYF

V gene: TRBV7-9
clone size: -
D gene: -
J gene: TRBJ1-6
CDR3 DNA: TGTGCCAGCAGCTTAACCGAGGGGTCACCCCTCCACTTT
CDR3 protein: CASSLTEGSPLHF

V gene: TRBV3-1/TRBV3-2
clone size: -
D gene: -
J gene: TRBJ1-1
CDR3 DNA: TGTGCCAGCAGCCAAGTAGAAGGTGCTGAAGCTTTCTTT
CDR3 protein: CASSQVEGAEAFF

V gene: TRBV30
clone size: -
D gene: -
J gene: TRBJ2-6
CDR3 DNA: TGTGCCTGGAGTCGTGGGGCCAACGTCCTGACTTTC
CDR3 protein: CAWSRGANVLTF

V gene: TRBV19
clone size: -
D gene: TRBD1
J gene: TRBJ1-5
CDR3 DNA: TGTGCCAGTAGTTACAGGGGGGCCTCTTATAGCAATCAGCCCCAGCATTTT
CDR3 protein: CASSYRGASYSNQPQHF

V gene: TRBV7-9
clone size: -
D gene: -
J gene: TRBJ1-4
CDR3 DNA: TGTGCCAGCAGTATACTTGTAGGGGCAACTAATGAAAAACTGTTTTTT
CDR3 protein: CASSILVGATNEKLFF

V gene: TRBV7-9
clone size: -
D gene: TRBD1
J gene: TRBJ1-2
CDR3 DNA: TGTGCCAGCAGCTTAGCATGGAGACAGGGTGGAGTTGGCTATGGCTACACCTTC
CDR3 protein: CASSLAWRQGGVGYGYTF

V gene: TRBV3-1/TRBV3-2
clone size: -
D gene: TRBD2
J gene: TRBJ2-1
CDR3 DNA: TGTGCCAGCAGCCAAGTACTCCAGCGGGACCAAACCTACAATGAGCAGTTCTTC
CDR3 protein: CASSQVLQRDQTYNEQFF

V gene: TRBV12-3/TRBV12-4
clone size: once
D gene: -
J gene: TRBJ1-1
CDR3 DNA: TGTGCCAGCAGTTTACTCCGGGGGACTGAAGCTTTCTTT
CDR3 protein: CASSLLRGTEAFF

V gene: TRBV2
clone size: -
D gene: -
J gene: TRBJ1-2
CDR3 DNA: TGTGCCACCGGAGGAGGGGGTGGAGGCTATGGCTACACCTTC
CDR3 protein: CATGGGGGGYGYTF

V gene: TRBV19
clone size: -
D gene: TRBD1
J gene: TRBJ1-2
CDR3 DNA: TGTGCCAGTAGTCCCACTACAGGGGTGAGCGGCTACACCTTC
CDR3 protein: CASSPTTGVSGYTF